These T cell receptor beta chains were read from a single sample in a study of shared clonotypes between healthy human individuals. Using immunoSEQ multiplex PCR, the repertoire was profiled, and TCRdb retains in-frame clones only, with some absent. This table holds approximately 2.1 million clones, roughly 93% found once. Sequenced input: naive CD4+ T cells from PBMCs. These receptors were taken from a young man in good health. Some clones in this sample may be carry-over from other donors' samples. Each CDR3 is given with its conserved first and last residue. Each record gives: V gene, J gene, D gene, CDR3 length, clone size, CDR3 DNA, CDR3 protein. A D gene is named only where the DNA matches it firmly. Some rows mark clone size as missing; the rest say once, few, many or name a class of expanded clone.

>TRBV18|TRBJ1-1|TRBD1|12|-
TGTGCCAGCTCACCGTCGACAGGGGAAGCTTTCTTT
CASSPSTGEAFF
>TRBV7-9|TRBJ2-1|-|13|once
TGTGCCAGCAGCTTAGGCCGGCGTAATGAGCAGTTCTTC
CASSLGRRNEQFF
>TRBV4-1|TRBJ2-4|-|15|-
TGCGCCAGCAGCCTTCTCGGACTCGCCAAAAACATTCAGTACTTC
CASSLLGLAKNIQYF
>TRBV30|TRBJ1-2|-|12|-
TGTGCCTGGACCAGCCTTTATCTGGGCTACACCTTC
CAWTSLYLGYTF
>TRBV5-5|TRBJ2-7|-|15|-
TGTGCCAGCAGCTTGGAGTCACACAGGGTGTGGGAGCAGTACTTC
CASSLESHRVWEQYF
>TRBV6-5|TRBJ2-4|-|16|-
TGTGCCAGCAGTTACGGGCCGGGAGCAGCCAAAAACATTCAGTACTTC
CASSYGPGAAKNIQYF
>TRBV18|TRBJ1-5|-|15|-
TGTGCCAGCTCACCGATCCAAGACAGCAATCAGCCCCAGCATTTT
CASSPIQDSNQPQHF
>TRBV7-9|TRBJ1-1|-|16|-
TGTGCCAGCAGCTTAGTTGGTAGGGGAGAAGGAGAGGAAGCTTTCTTT
CASSLVGRGEGEEAFF
>TRBV19|TRBJ1-5|-|15|-
TGTGCCAGTAGTATCGCTGGATTTAGATGGCAGCCCCAGCATTTT
CASSIAGFRWQPQHF
>TRBV6-1|TRBJ1-2|-|12|-
TGTGCCAGCAGTGAGGCATACTATGGCTACACCTTC
CASSEAYYGYTF
>TRBV5-1|TRBJ2-1|TRBD2|15|-
TGCGCCAGCAGCCCGGGACTAACGTCCTACAATGAGCAGTTCTTC
CASSPGLTSYNEQFF
>TRBV15|TRBJ1-4|-|16|-
TGTGCCACCAGCAGAGACCGCCCGGCGAGGGGTGAAAAACTGTTTTTT
CATSRDRPARGEKLFF
>TRBV28|TRBJ2-1|-|17|-
TGTGCCAGCAGTTCCTCCTGGACTGCGAGCTCCTACAATGAGCAGTTCTTC
CASSSSWTASSYNEQFF
>TRBV18|TRBJ2-1|-|15|-
TGTGCCAGCTCACCGACCCTGGAGGGGGGGAATGAGCAGTTCTTC
CASSPTLEGGNEQFF
>TRBV2|TRBJ2-4|-|19|-
TGTGCCAGCAGTGAAGCGCTTCACTGGGCGGGACGAGCCAAAAACATTCAGTACTTC
CASSEALHWAGRAKNIQYF
>TRBV28|TRBJ2-1|TRBD2|20|-
TGTGCCAGCAGTCCCCCCCCCGGGACTAGCGGGAGGAGCTCCTACAATGAGCAGTTCTTC
CASSPPPGTSGRSSYNEQFF